Detailed here is one T cell receptor beta chain. Here immunoSEQ multiplex PCR was the method, and the copy in TCRdb shows in-frame clones only, minus some. This sample has 20,000 to 25,000 clones; 80% to 85% occur once, and the top ten carry roughly a tenth. The data were obtained in a study of PD-L1 blockade in urothelial cancer. Study as a whole: Males with bladder-origin urothelial cancer made up about 90% of the roughly 29 patients. Blood was evaluated 3 weeks (second dose) and 6 weeks after therapy began. Reported median T cell count for blood samples was roughly 140,000.

A total of 1 to 8 samples per patient were collected pretreatment and on-treatment. CDR3 length: 15 residues. Unmatched junction bases numbered 6, after V lost 2 bases and J lost 7 bases. Germline CDR1 MDHEN, CDR2 SYDVKM. The sample in question was PBMCs, obtained around atezolizumab (anti-PD-L1) treatment. This TCR was sampled from a man between 65 and 85 years old with urothelial cancer. The J gene is TRBJ1-5, the V gene TRBV28; the match to TRBD1 covers 9 bases. CDR3 coding DNA: TGTGCCAGCAGTTTACCCACAGGGGGCGGACAGCCCCAGCATTTT. It yields the protein CASSLPTGGGQPQHF.